The next 27 T cell receptor beta chains were all read from a single sample in a study of cytomegalovirus exposure and HLA in healthy donors (TCRdb year 2017). Library preparation employed the immunoSEQ multiplex PCR assay. For the multiplex PCR, a mixture combining 60 forward primers for TCR Vbeta segments and 13 reverse primers for TCR Jbeta segments was used. TCRdb holds this immuneACCESS table with in-frame rearrangements only. Some clones are missing; in checked studies, unresolved V genes explain under half, and the rest has no known cause. This sample lists 95,000 to 150,000 clones; about 80% were detected once. The ten top clones hold about 3.3% of the sample. The sequenced sample was PBMCs. These TCRs come from a woman in her fifties or sixties in good health and CMV-seronegative.

This clone was seen just once. CDR3 in DNA: TGTGCCATCAACCCGGGACAGGGGGCGTACGAGCAGTACTTC. Its translation is CAINPGQGAYEQYF. This rearrangement joins TRBV10-3 to TRBJ2-7; 12 positions match TRBD1. Germline assignment: CDR1 ENHRY and CDR2 SYGVKD. The CDR3 runs to 14 residues. The V gene end was trimmed by 7 bases and the J gene end by 4 bases; junction bases not matched to a gene: 5.

This clone occurred a few times. One end of the junction is discordant with germline, which a read error may explain. The CDR3 sequence is CSSSLRGLAGDPAVDTQYF. DNA of the CDR3: TGTTCCAGCAGCTTAAGGGGACTAGCGGGAGATCCCGCAGTAGATACGCAGTATTTT. The rearrangement links TRBV7-9 to TRBJ2-3; TRBD2 agrees at 14 bases. The V gene's germline CDR1 is SEHNR and CDR2 FQNEAQ (reference sequence). The CDR3 length is 19 residues.

V and J are TRBV5-1 and TRBJ2-3, with 12 bases fitting TRBD2. J lost 4 bases, V lost 3 bases, and 6 bases had no gene match. The CDR3 consists of 16 residues. CDR1 is SGHRS and CDR2 is YFSETQ in the germline V gene. CDR3 sequence reads: CASSSLTSGSSDTQYF. The CDR3 region has the DNA TGCGCCAGCAGCTCCCTGACTAGCGGGAGTTCAGATACGCAGTATTTT. Filled out from reference TRBV5-1 and TRBJ2-3, the complete variable domain reads KAGVTQTPRYLIKTRGQQVTLSCSPISGHRSVSWYQQTPGQGLQFLFEYFSETQRNKGNFPGRFSGRQFSNSRSEMNVSTLELGDSALYLCASSSLTSGSSDTQYFGPGTRLTVL.

This rearrangement joins TRBV29-1 to TRBJ1-3; 8 bases agree with TRBD1. The J segment lost 6 bases and the V segment lost 4 bases, leaving 5 bases of the junction unmatched. CDR3 length equals 13 residues. Germline CDR1 SQVTM, CDR2 ANQGSEA. The chain's CDR3 is CSVGVQGANTIYF. The CDR3 DNA follows: TGCAGCGTTGGGGTTCAGGGGGCAAACACCATATATTTT.

The chain recombines TRBV10-3 with TRBJ2-3; 9 nucleotides agree with TRBD1. This CDR3 is built from 12 residues. Losses at the gene ends were 10 bases for V and 6 bases for J; bases not matched to a gene: 5. Germline V gene sequence: CDR1 ENHRY, CDR2 SYGVKD. CDR3 sequence reads: CASGTGLDTQYF. For the CDR3, the DNA is TGTGCCAGCGGGACAGGGTTGGATACGCAGTATTTT.

The gene calls are TRBV9 and TRBJ2-2, with 8 bases that match TRBD1. The CDR3 runs to 15 residues. After removal of 4 bases from V and 4 bases from J, the junction contained 6 bases not matched to a gene. Germline assignment: CDR1 SGDLS and CDR2 YYNGEE. The DNA of the CDR3 is TGTGCCAGCAGCACCATACAGGGGGGCACCGGGGAGCTGTTTTTT. Translated, it gives CASSTIQGGTGELFF.

The gene calls are TRBV7-9 and TRBJ2-4, with TRBD1 matching 10 bases. J lost 4 bases, V lost 1 base, and 1 base had no gene match. Germline V gives CDR1 SEHNR, CDR2 FQNEAQ (reference sequence). This CDR3 is built from 15 residues. In DNA form, the CDR3 reads TGTGCCAGCAGCTTAGGACAGGGGGCTAAAAACATTCAGTACTTC. Translation: CASSLGQGAKNIQYF.

This clone has only a few counts. Sequence at one end of the junction differs from germline and may be a read error. CDR3 in amino acids: CAIRSPLAGGLSF. For the CDR3, the DNA is TGTGCCATCCGCTCTCCTCTAGCCGGAGGGCTGAGCTTC. This chain connects TRBV10-3 to TRBJ2-7; possibly TRBD2 for D (6 bases). There are 13 residues in the CDR3. CDR1 is ENHRY, CDR2 SYGVKD, per germline.

Details on this clone: The junction departs from the called germline gene at one end, perhaps through a read error. The chain recombines TRBV7-9 with TRBJ2-5; TRBD1 is a possible D gene (6 bases). The CDR3 totals 14 residues. The germline gives CDR1 SEHNR, CDR2 FQNEAQ (reference sequence). The CDR3 nucleotides read TGTTCCAGCAGCTACAGGGATTTTGGAGAGACCCAGTACTTC. It translates to CSSSYRDFGETQYF.

This clone has more than one count but fewer than ten. The chain combines TRBV28 with TRBJ2-3, with 10 positions matching TRBD2. The length of the CDR3 is 16 residues. Germline V lookup: CDR1 MDHEN, CDR2 SYDVKM. V shed 4 bases and J 2 bases; nucleotides not matched to a gene: 6. The CDR3 DNA reads TGTGCCAGCAGTTCCTGGACTAGCGGAGACACAGATACGCAGTATTTT. Its protein product is CASSSWTSGDTDTQYF.

This clone was detected a few times. CDR3: CASSKSSMTVGYNSPLHF. Here the CDR3 DNA reads TGTGCCAGCAGCAAATCGTCGATGACAGTGGGATATAATTCACCCCTCCACTTT. V usage is TRBV13 and J usage is TRBJ1-6; tentative D call: TRBD1 (5 bases). V lost 5 bases to trimming and J lost 4 bases, with 21 bases between them. Germline V gene data show CDR1 as PRHDT and CDR2 as FYEKMQ (reference sequence). The CDR3 is 18 residues long.

J is TRBJ2-3 and V is TRBV19, with 9 bases identical to TRBD2. CDR1 LNHDA and CDR2 SQIVND come from the germline V gene (reference sequence). The V and J ends lost 6 bases and 0 bases, in that order; junction bases with no gene match: 4. The CDR3 is 15 residues long. The CDR3 loop is CASRHTSGSTDTQYF. The CDR3 DNA is TGTGCCAGTAGGCATACTAGCGGGAGCACAGATACGCAGTATTTT.

This clone came up a few times. The V call is TRBV5-6, the J call TRBJ2-1; D gene ambiguous. Trimming shortened V by 3 bases and J by 8 bases, and 9 bases separated the two germline ends. Germline-derived CDR1 and CDR2 are SGHDT and YYEEEE. The CDR3 is 12 amino acids. CDR3 loop: CASSYDIYEQFF. The CDR3 DNA sequence: TGTGCCAGCAGCTATGACATTTATGAGCAGTTCTTC.

V gene TRBV28 combines with J gene TRBJ2-7; D perhaps matches TRBD1 (6 bases). Germline V gene data show CDR1 as MDHEN and CDR2 as SYDVKM. Trimming removed 5 bases from V and 1 base from J, with 15 bases in between. This CDR3 is 15 amino acids long. The chain's CDR3 is CASSTGDRRSYEQYF. CDR3 DNA sequence: TGTGCCAGCAGTACTGGAGACAGGCGTTCCTACGAGCAGTACTTC.

In this sample, this clone turned up a few times. V gene TRBV5-1 combines with J gene TRBJ2-1; the match to TRBD2 covers 13 bases. Unmatched junction bases numbered 9, after V lost 4 bases and J lost 8 bases. Germline V gene sequence: CDR1 SGHRS, CDR2 YFSETQ. This CDR3 comprises 16 residues. DNA of the CDR3: TGCGCCAGCAGCCCTAGTACTAGCGGGAGGGTGGATGAGCAGTTCTTC. This codes for CASSPSTSGRVDEQFF.

This clone was observed a single time. The genes are TRBV6-1 and TRBJ1-2, with a possible D match to TRBD1 (5 bases). The ends were cut back, 3 bases at V and 6 bases at J, with 11 bases in the middle. The CDR3 is 13 amino acids. Germline V gives CDR1 MNHNS, CDR2 SASEGT. Written as DNA, the CDR3 is TGTGCCAGCAGTGACACGGACATCAATGGCTACACCTTC. This sequence encodes CASSDTDINGYTF.

Regarding this clone: One end of the junction varies from germline; a read error may be responsible. V and J are TRBV7-2 and TRBJ2-2, with 10 positions matching TRBD1. The length of the CDR3 is 16 residues. CDR1 is SGHTA, CDR2 FQGNSA, per germline. The CDR3 bases are TGTGCCAGCAGATTAGGAGGGACAGGGGTATCCGGGGAGCTGTTTTTT. Translation gives CASRLGGTGVSGELFF.

This chain joins TRBV7-8 and TRBJ2-2, with 9 bases identical to TRBD2. The CDR3 length is 16 residues. V was clipped by 5 bases and J by 2 bases; unmatched bases: 6. Germline loops: CDR1 SGHVS, CDR2 FQNEAQ. CDR3: CASSAPSGTNTGELFF. CDR3 in DNA: TGTGCCAGCAGCGCCCCTAGCGGGACTAACACCGGGGAGCTGTTTTTT.

The chain uses TRBV4-2 and TRBJ2-7, with 10 bases identical to TRBD1. Trimming took 0 bases from V and 1 from J; bases not matched to a gene: 6. Per germline, CDR1 LGHNA and CDR2 YNFKEQ. CDR3 length: 17 residues. The CDR3 protein is CASSQDPRDRGSYEQYF. CDR3 DNA sequence: TGTGCCAGCAGCCAAGATCCGCGGGACAGGGGATCCTACGAGCAGTACTTC.

V gene TRBV7-2 combines with J gene TRBJ1-2; D call uncertain. The CDR3 contains 11 residues. The germline V gene encodes CDR1 SGHTA and CDR2 FQGNSA. V dropped 5 bases and J dropped 6 bases, with 7 bases sitting between them. The DNA for the CDR3 is TGTGCCAGCAGCCCTCTAGATGGCTACACCTTC. Protein product: CASSPLDGYTF.

CDR3 sequence: CAWSPRHVGGTQYF. The CDR3 DNA reads as TGTGCCTGGAGTCCCCGCCATGTGGGGGGGACCCAGTACTTC. The chain couples TRBV30 to TRBJ2-5; possibly TRBD2 for D (6 bases). The V and J ends lost 2 bases and 7 bases respectively, with 17 bases between them. The CDR3 spans 14 residues. The germline V gene encodes CDR1 GTSNPN and CDR2 SVGIG (reference sequence). Drawing the rest from reference TRBV30 and TRBJ2-5, the complete variable domain is SQTIHQWPATLVQPVGSPLSLECTVEGTSNPNLYWYRQAAGRGLQLLFYSVGIGQISSEVPQNLSASRPQDRQFILSSKKLLLSDSGFYLCAWSPRHVGGTQYFGPGTRLLVL.

The V call is TRBV28, the J call TRBJ1-2; D may be TRBD1 (5 bases). The V gene's germline CDR1 is MDHEN and CDR2 SYDVKM. The V end was cut by 3 bases, the J end by 4 bases, with 12 bases between. The CDR3 sequence is 14 residues long. For the CDR3, the DNA is TGTGCCAGCAGTTTGCCTGAAAGGGGCTATGGCTACACCTTC. Its translation: CASSLPERGYGYTF.

CDR3 region: CASFGGGAGETQYF. The DNA for the CDR3 is TGTGCCAGTTTCGGTGGGGGGGCGGGGGAGACCCAGTACTTC. The rearrangement links TRBV2 to TRBJ2-5, with TRBD2 as a possible D gene (7 bases). The CDR3 sequence is 14 residues long. Trimming shortened V by 9 bases and J by 5 bases, and 19 bases separated the two germline ends. Germline CDR1 and CDR2: SNHLY and FYNNEI.

CDR3 residues: CASSEPPGGVRYNEQFF. DNA for the CDR3: TGTGCCAGCAGTGAGCCCCCCGGGGGGGTGAGGTACAATGAGCAGTTCTTC. This chain connects TRBV25-1 to TRBJ2-1, with TRBD2 identical over 8 bases. The CDR3 covers 17 residues. The germline V gene encodes CDR1 MGHDK and CDR2 SYGVNS. The V segment lost 3 bases and the J segment 4 bases; nucleotides outside the gene matches: 11.

This clone was seen only a few times. J is TRBJ1-6 and V is TRBV19, with TRBD1 matching 7 bases. The V segment lost 10 bases and the J segment 10 bases; nucleotides outside the gene matches: 10. The CDR3 has 13 residues. CDR1 and CDR2 (germline): LNHDA, SQIVND (reference sequence). CDR3 nucleotides: TGTGCCACTTCGACAGGGCTTGGGTCACCCCTCCACTTT. This sequence encodes CATSTGLGSPLHF.

The rearrangement links TRBV7-8 to TRBJ2-2; possibly TRBD2 for D (6 bases). Germline V gene lookup returns CDR1 SGHVS and CDR2 FQNEAQ. This CDR3 is built from 14 residues. V was pared by 0 bases and J by 6 bases, with 8 bases between. The CDR3 nucleotides are TGTGCCAGCAGCTTAGCTTGGGGGGCCGGGGAGCTGTTTTTT. The encoded protein is CASSLAWGAGELFF. The full variable domain, with the rest looked up from reference TRBV7-8 and TRBJ2-2, is GAGVSQSPRYKVAKRGQDVALRCDPISGHVSLFWYQQALGQGPEFLTYFQNEAQLDKSGLPSDRFFAERPEGSVSTLKIQRTQQEDSAVYLCASSLAWGAGELFFGEGSRLTVL.

The V call is TRBV7-2, the J call TRBJ1-5; D remains ambiguous. The CDR3 is 14 residues long. CDR1 and CDR2 (germline): SGHTA, FQGNSA. The V and J ends lost 1 base and 5 bases respectively, with 9 bases between them. CDR3 in amino acids: CASSLVGRDQPQHF. The CDR3 DNA reads as TGTGCCAGCAGCTTAGTCGGGAGGGATCAGCCCCAGCATTTT.